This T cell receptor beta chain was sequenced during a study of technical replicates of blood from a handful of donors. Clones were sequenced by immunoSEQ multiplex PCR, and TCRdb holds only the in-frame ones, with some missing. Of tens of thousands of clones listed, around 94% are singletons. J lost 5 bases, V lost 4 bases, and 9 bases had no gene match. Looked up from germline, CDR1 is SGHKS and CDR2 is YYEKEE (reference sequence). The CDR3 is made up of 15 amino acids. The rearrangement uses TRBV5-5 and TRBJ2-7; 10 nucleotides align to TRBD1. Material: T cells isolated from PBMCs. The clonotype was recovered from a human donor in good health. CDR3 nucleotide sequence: TGTGCCAGCAGCCCCGGACAGGGGGTGGGTCACGAGCAGTACTTC. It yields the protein CASSPGQGVGHEQYF. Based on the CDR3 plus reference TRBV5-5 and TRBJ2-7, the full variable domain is DAGVTQSPTHLIKTRGQQVTLRCSPISGHKSVSWYQQVLGQGPQFIFQYYEKEERGRGNFPDRFSARQFPNYSSELNVNALLLGDSALYLCASSPGQGVGHEQYFGPGTRLTVT.